The rows below give T cell receptor beta chains drawn from one sample of a study of T cell repertoires in cytomegalovirus infection. TCRdb reanalysed the reads using MiXCR and keeps one entry per CDR3 protein. The sample holds about 110,000 distinct CDR3 sequences, about 30% seen once. What these receptors recognize is not known. Specimen: CD8+ T cells from cultured PBMCs, collected from culture after CMV antigen stimulation. All receptors come from a human donor in good health (CMV status not recorded). Some clones in this sample may be carry-over from other donors' samples. Each CDR3 is given with its conserved first and last residue. D genes are given only for firm matches. Clone size is shown for a subset of rows, as once, few, many or a class of expanded clone.

d_gene	len	v_gene	j_gene	abundance	CDR3nt	CDR3aa
-	12	TRBV6-6	TRBJ2-1	many	TGTGCCAGCAGTGGGTCCGGGAATGAGCAGTTCTTC	CASSGSGNEQFF
-	15	TRBV10-3	TRBJ2-3	-	TGTGCCATCAGTGATACCGGGATTCGCACAGATACGCAGTATTTT	CAISDTGIRTDTQYF
-	14	TRBV11-2	TRBJ1-5	few	TGTGCCAGCAGCCCGGGAGTGACATCGATCCCCCAGCATTTT	CASSPGVTSIPQHF
-	12	TRBV28	TRBJ1-2	-	TGTGCCTGGGGGACAAACCCACCCGGCTACACCTTC	CAWGTNPPGYTF
TRBD2	14	TRBV6-2/TRBV6-3	TRBJ2-2	-	TGTGCCAGCAGTTACCTAGCGGCGGGCGGGGAGCTGTTTTTT	CASSYLAAGGELFF
-	17	TRBV11-2	TRBJ2-5	few	TGTGCCAGCAGCTTAGAAGTAGGGGGGCCGTACCAAGAGACCCAGTACTTC	CASSLEVGGPYQETQYF
TRBD2	15	TRBV28	TRBJ2-5	-	TGTGCCAGCAGTTTAGGGGTACTAGCGGTAGAGACCCAGTACTTC	CASSLGVLAVETQYF
TRBD1	14	TRBV4-2	TRBJ1-1	many	TGTGCCAGCAGCCAAGGGGGGACAGGATATGAAGCTTTCTTT	CASSQGGTGYEAFF
-	15	TRBV2	TRBJ1-2	-	TGTGCCAGCAGTGAATGGGCCAGCGGCCGGGGGGGCTACACCTTC	CASSEWASGRGGYTF
-	15	TRBV6-5	TRBJ2-3	-	TGTGCCAGCAGTCCCGACGGTTACCTCACAGATACGCAGTATTTT	CASSPDGYLTDTQYF
-	15	TRBV29-1	TRBJ1-2	-	TGCAGCATTGAGGGGGGCAGGGGAGAAGACTATGGCTACACCTTC	CSIEGGRGEDYGYTF
TRBD2	15	TRBV7-3	TRBJ2-2	-	TGTGCCAGCAGCTTAACGGGGGGGACGGTCGGGGAGCTGTTTTTT	CASSLTGGTVGELFF
-	16	TRBV7-2	TRBJ2-3	few	TGTGCCAGCAGCTTAATGGTGGGGGGGCCGGGAGATACGCAGTATTTT	CASSLMVGGPGDTQYF
TRBD2	18	TRBV7-9	TRBJ2-5	-	TGTGCCAGCAGCTTAGAAGGGGGGAATAGCGGGGGACAAGAGACCCAGTACTTC	CASSLEGGNSGGQETQYF
-	12	TRBV5-3	TRBJ1-1	once	TGTGCCAGCAGCCACGGGGGGGCTGAAGCTTTCTTT	CASSHGGAEAFF
TRBD2	14	TRBV27	TRBJ2-1	few	TGTGCCAGCAGTTTGCGGGGGGTTTACAATGAGCAGTTCTTC	CASSLRGVYNEQFF
-	16	TRBV4-1	TRBJ2-3	few	TGCGCCAGCAGCCTAGAAACGGGATGGGGTACAGATACGCAGTATTTT	CASSLETGWGTDTQYF
TRBD1	15	TRBV12-3/TRBV12-4	TRBJ2-1	-	TGTGCCAGCAGTTTACCAGGGGGAAAGGGAAATGAGCAGTTCTTC	CASSLPGGKGNEQFF
-	12	TRBV6-1	TRBJ1-1	few	TGTGCCAGCACCGGGGTGGAGCCCCGCGCTTTCTTT	CASTGVEPRAFF
-	14	TRBV7-9	TRBJ1-5	-	TGTGCCAGCAGCTTGGGAGCAGGGCATCAGCCCCAGCATTTT	CASSLGAGHQPQHF
-	15	TRBV27	TRBJ2-7	many	TGTGCCAGCAGTTATCGGGGCGCGAGCTCCTACGAGCAGTACTTC	CASSYRGASSYEQYF
-	11	TRBV7-2	TRBJ1-2	many	TGTGCCAGCAGCTCAAGGGATGGCTACACCTTC	CASSSRDGYTF
-	13	TRBV4-1	TRBJ2-2	-	TGTGCCAGCAGCCAAGGAGGGACCGGGGAGCTGTTTTTT	CASSQGGTGELFF
TRBD2	14	TRBV28	TRBJ2-5	-	TGTGCCAGCTCCGGCGGGGGATTTCAAGAGACCCAGTACTTC	CASSGGGFQETQYF
-	12	TRBV6-6	TRBJ1-4	-	TGTGCCAGCAGTTACGACAGCGAAAAACTGTTTTTT	CASSYDSEKLFF
-	16	TRBV7-6	TRBJ1-4	-	TGTGCCAGCCACGGCGGCGGAAAGGGGGCTAATGAAAAACTGTTTTTT	CASHGGGKGANEKLFF
TRBD2	16	TRBV12-3/TRBV12-4	TRBJ2-3	-	TGTGCCAGCAGCAACCTAGCGGGGGTAGGAGCAGATACGCAGTATTTT	CASSNLAGVGADTQYF
-	13	TRBV29-1	TRBJ1-2	-	TGCAGCGTTGAAAATCCCTCTAACTATGGCTACACCTTC	CSVENPSNYGYTF
-	16	TRBV7-8	TRBJ2-1	many	TGTGCCAGCAGCCCAGCTGAGGCAGGTATAGAGGATGAGCAGTTCTTC	CASSPAEAGIEDEQFF
-	15	TRBV28	TRBJ2-7	-	TGTGCCAGCAGTTTCTCGACTAGACTCTCCTACGAGCAGTACTTC	CASSFSTRLSYEQYF
-	16	TRBV7-9	TRBJ1-4	few	TGTGCCAGCAGCCTCTTAGACAGCACAACTAATGAAAAACTGTTTTTT	CASSLLDSTTNEKLFF
TRBD2	16	TRBV4-1	TRBJ2-2	many	TGCGCCAGCAGCTTGACTAGCGGGGGGCGGACCGGGGAGCTGTTTTTT	CASSLTSGGRTGELFF
-	14	TRBV6-5	TRBJ2-7	-	TGTGCCAGCAGTACCTCTAGGGACTCCTACGAGCAGTACTTC	CASSTSRDSYEQYF
-	10	TRBV6-8	TRBJ1-2	-	TGTGCCAGCGGAGCCTATGGCTACACCTTC	CASGAYGYTF
TRBD2	15	TRBV2	TRBJ2-3	-	TGTGCCACCGCCACCGGGGGGACTAGCACAGATACGCAGTATTTT	CATATGGTSTDTQYF